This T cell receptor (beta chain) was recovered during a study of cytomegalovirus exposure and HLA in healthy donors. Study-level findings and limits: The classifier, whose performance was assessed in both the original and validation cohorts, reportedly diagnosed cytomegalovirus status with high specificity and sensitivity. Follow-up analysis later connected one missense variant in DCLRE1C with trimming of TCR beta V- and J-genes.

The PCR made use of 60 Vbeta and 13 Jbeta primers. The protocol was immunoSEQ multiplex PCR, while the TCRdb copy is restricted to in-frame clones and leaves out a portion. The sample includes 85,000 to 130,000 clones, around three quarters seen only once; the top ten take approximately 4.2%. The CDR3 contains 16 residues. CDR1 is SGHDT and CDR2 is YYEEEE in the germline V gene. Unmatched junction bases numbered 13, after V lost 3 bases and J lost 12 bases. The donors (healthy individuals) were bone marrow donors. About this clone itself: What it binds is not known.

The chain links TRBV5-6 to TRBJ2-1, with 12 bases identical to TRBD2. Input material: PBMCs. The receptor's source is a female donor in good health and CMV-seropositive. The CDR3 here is CASSSTSGGIFLWQFF. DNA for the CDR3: TGTGCCAGCAGCTCGACTAGCGGGGGTATCTTTTTGTGGCAGTTCTTC.